The entry that follows covers one T cell receptor (beta chain) sequence. Its target is unknown. Generated by immunoSEQ multiplex PCR, the TCRdb table keeps only in-frame clones and is missing some. The repertoire holds about 74,000 clones, with around four fifths as singletons. Germline V gene data show CDR1 as KGHSH and CDR2 as LQKENI. The CDR3 runs to 19 residues. J lost 2 bases, V lost 0 bases, and 8 bases had no gene match. The sample originates from a study of PD-L1 blockade in urothelial cancer. Study overall: Median T cell yield from blood was 130,000 to 150,000. Findings and caveats of the study: More expansion of tumor-associated blood clones, seen at 3 weeks, marked durable-benefit patients. Prediction of better survival came from below-median pretreatment blood TCR clonality.

Metastatic or locally advanced urothelial carcinoma was present in the patients. The V and J genes are TRBV18 and TRBJ2-3; TRBD2 matches 13 bases. The sequence was collected from a man aged 70-80 years with urothelial cancer. The input for sequencing was PBMCs, taken around atezolizumab (anti-PD-L1) treatment. CDR3 sequence: CASSPPRTSGRAPTDTQYF. The DNA for the CDR3 is TGTGCCAGCTCACCACCGCGGACTAGCGGGAGAGCGCCCACAGATACGCAGTATTTT.